A single sample is the source of the 31 T cell receptor beta chains below, sequenced in a study of CD8 T cells in ankylosing spondylitis. Using its own MiXCR run on the 5' RACE reads, TCRdb lists one record per CDR3 protein. The sample carries 340,000 or so distinct CDR3 sequences, roughly 15% recorded once. The sample comprised blood, either unsorted or a sorted T cell fraction (not recorded which). Receptors originate from a male donor with ankylosing spondylitis or in good health (not recorded which).

This chain links TRBV4-1 with TRBJ2-3; D possibly corresponds to TRBD2 (5 bases). CDR1 and CDR2 from the germline V gene are MGHRA and YSYEKL. Trimming pared 4 bases from V and 6 bases from J, leaving 11 bases between. CDR3 size: 13 residues. CDR3 nucleotide sequence: TGCGCCAGCAGCCGGACTGAATCGGATACGCAGTATTTT. It is translated as CASSRTESDTQYF.

There are many counts of this clonotype. The chain recombines TRBV7-2 with TRBJ2-7; D is unclear. The V gene lost 5 bases and the J gene lost 3 bases, with 11 bases spanning the gap. Germline CDR1 is SGHTA and CDR2 is FQGNSA. CDR3 length equals 13 residues. In DNA form, the CDR3 reads TGTGCCAGCAGCCTCGGACGGAGCTACGAGCAGTACTTC. Translation gives CASSLGRSYEQYF.

This clonotype appeared once. This chain connects TRBV2 to TRBJ2-6; D is uncertain. Germline CDR1 reads SNHLY; CDR2 reads FYNNEI. There are 15 residues in the CDR3. The V and J ends lost 3 bases and 0 bases respectively, with 6 bases between them. CDR3 loop: CASSDNLSGANVLTF. The CDR3 nucleotides are TGTGCCAGCAGTGATAACCTCTCTGGGGCCAACGTCCTGACTTTC.

The CDR3, as DNA: TGCAGTGCTAGAGATCCATACGTAGGCGCAGATACGCAGTATTTT. Encoded protein: CSARDPYVGADTQYF. The rearrangement links TRBV20-1 to TRBJ2-3; D ambiguous. Trimming removed 0 bases from V and 4 bases from J, with 14 bases in between. This CDR3 is 15 amino acids long. Germline loops: CDR1 DFQATT, CDR2 SNEGSKA (reference sequence).

The CDR3 DNA follows: TGTGCCAGCAGCCAAGCCGGCGAGTCTGAAGCTTTCTTT. Its protein is CASSQAGESEAFF. The genes are TRBV3-1 and TRBJ1-1; no reliable D call. This CDR3 is 13 amino acids long. Germline CDR1 is LGHDT and CDR2 is YNNKEL (reference sequence). The ends were cut back, 1 base at V and 6 bases at J, with 9 bases in the middle.

The chain employs TRBV2 and TRBJ2-7; a weak D match, TRBD1 (7 bases). The CDR3 covers 13 residues. CDR1 and CDR2 (germline): SNHLY, FYNNEI. The V and J ends lost 6 bases and 7 bases respectively, with 16 bases between them. CDR3 nucleotide sequence: TGTGCCAGCAGCCGACAGGGAGGACATGAGCAGTACTTC. It yields the protein CASSRQGGHEQYF.

This clonotype was seen at least ten times. The genes are TRBV20-1 and TRBJ2-1, with D perhaps matching TRBD1 (6 bases). The V end was cut by 5 bases, the J end by 3 bases, with 11 bases between. In germline, CDR1 is DFQATT, CDR2 SNEGSKA (reference sequence). This CDR3 has 13 residues. CDR3 loop: CSAGRQVYNEQFF. CDR3 nucleotides: TGCAGTGCTGGGCGACAGGTCTACAATGAGCAGTTCTTC.

The chain couples TRBV25-1 to TRBJ1-5, with 8 nucleotides matching TRBD1. Germline CDR1 reads MGHDK; CDR2 reads SYGVNS. The trim removed 4 bases at V and 2 bases at J, leaving 4 bases unmatched. There are 15 residues in the CDR3. This chain's CDR3 is CASSATGGGNQPQHF. CDR3 DNA: TGTGCCAGCAGTGCTACAGGGGGTGGCAATCAGCCCCAGCATTTT. Using reference TRBV25-1 and TRBJ1-5 for the parts outside the CDR3, the full variable domain is EADIYQTPRYLVIGTGKKITLECSQTMGHDKMYWYQQDPGMELHLIHYSYGVNSTEKGDLSSESTVSRIRTEHFPLTLESARPSHTSQYLCASSATGGGNQPQHFGDGTRLSIL.

This clonotype was seen more than once but under ten times. The rearrangement uses TRBV28 and TRBJ2-3, with a weak D call TRBD2 (5 bases). The CDR3 covers 17 residues. The ends were cut back, 1 base at V and 1 base at J, with 15 bases in the middle. Germline V gene lookup returns CDR1 MDHEN and CDR2 SYDVKM. CDR3 coding DNA: TGTGCCAGCAGTTTATTGTTCCGGGTCGGGGGCACAGATACGCAGTATTTT. It encodes CASSLLFRVGGTDTQYF.

This clonotype has only a few counts. The chain recombines TRBV27 with TRBJ1-1; weak D call: TRBD1 (5 bases). Trimming removed 0 bases at V and 4 bases at J, with 12 bases between. The CDR3 runs to 15 residues. Germline V lookup: CDR1 MNHEY, CDR2 SMNVEV (reference sequence). CDR3 region: CASSLSGVTSTEAFF. CDR3 coding DNA: TGTGCCAGCAGTTTATCGGGGGTCACATCCACTGAAGCTTTCTTT.

This chain joins TRBV6-1 and TRBJ2-6; D perhaps matches TRBD2 (6 bases). Germline V gene data show CDR1 as MNHNS and CDR2 as SASEGT. The CDR3 spans 15 residues. Trimming removed 6 bases from V and 2 bases from J, with 11 bases in between. The CDR3 loop is CASRSSVPGANVLTF. Written as DNA, the CDR3 is TGTGCCAGCAGATCTAGCGTTCCTGGGGCCAACGTCCTGACTTTC.

The chain joins TRBV10-2 to TRBJ2-2; TRBD2 matches 12 bases. CDR1 is WSHSY, CDR2 SAAADI, per germline. The CDR3 extends over 18 amino acids. J was trimmed by 5 bases and V by 0 bases; bases with no gene match: 7. CDR3 sequence: CASSESLLAGGQTGELFF. DNA of the CDR3: TGCGCCAGCAGTGAGTCTTTACTAGCGGGAGGTCAGACCGGGGAGCTGTTTTTT.

In this sample, this clonotype turned up many times. The gene calls are TRBV12-3 or TRBV12-4 and TRBJ2-1; D may be TRBD1 (6 bases). The CDR3 runs 13 residues. Trimming cost V 4 bases and J 3 bases, with 7 bases left between them. The CDR3 nucleotides are TGTGCCAGCAGTTCAGGGGTCTACAATGAGCAGTTCTTC. It specifies CASSSGVYNEQFF.

This clonotype was counted at least ten times. V usage is TRBV29-1 and J usage is TRBJ2-1; TRBD2 matches at 11 bases. This CDR3 is built from 16 residues. CDR1 and CDR2 (germline): SQVTM, ANQGSEA. The trim removed 1 base at V and 9 bases at J, leaving 11 bases unmatched. For the CDR3, the DNA is TGCAGCGTTGAAGGCACTAGCGGGAGTTTACGGACTGAGCAGTTCTTC. As protein: CSVEGTSGSLRTEQFF.

This clonotype was picked up a small number of times. This chain joins TRBV10-3 and TRBJ1-2; D is perhaps TRBD1 (6 bases). The CDR3 has 12 residues. Germline V gene sequence: CDR1 ENHRY, CDR2 SYGVKD. Between the trimmed V and J ends, which lost 7 bases and 5 bases, there was a span of 11 bases. Here the CDR3 reads CAIKRTEYGYTF. The CDR3 DNA follows: TGTGCCATCAAGCGGACAGAGTATGGCTACACCTTC.

CDR3 amino acids: CASSFERFDGYTF. CDR3 DNA: TGTGCCAGCAGCTTTGAGAGGTTCGATGGCTACACCTTC. This chain links TRBV5-6 with TRBJ1-2; D gene ambiguous. V gave up 2 bases and J gave up 6 bases, with 11 bases separating them. The CDR3 loop spans 13 amino acids. Germline CDR1 and CDR2: SGHDT and YYEEEE. Combining the CDR3 with reference TRBV5-6 and TRBJ1-2 gives the whole variable domain DAGVTQSPTHLIKTRGQQVTLRCSPKSGHDTVSWYQQALGQGPQFIFQYYEEEERQRGNFPDRFSGHQFPNYSSELNVNALLLGDSALYLCASSFERFDGYTFGSGTRLTVV.

At least ten counts were recorded for this clonotype. The chain combines TRBV5-1 with TRBJ1-5; 8 nucleotides align to TRBD1. The CDR3 consists of 15 residues. CDR1 is SGHRS and CDR2 is YFSETQ in the germline V gene. The ends lost 4 bases at V and 5 bases at J; junction bases unmatched: 8. The CDR3 coding sequence is TGCGCCAGCAGCCCTTTCGGACAGGGCGATCAGCCCCAGCATTTT. It yields the protein CASSPFGQGDQPQHF.

The chain recombines TRBV5-1 with TRBJ1-2; 10 nucleotides line up with TRBD1. The V and J ends lost 4 bases and 6 bases, in that order; junction bases with no gene match: 3. The V gene's germline CDR1 is SGHRS and CDR2 YFSETQ. The CDR3 sequence is 13 residues long. CDR3 region: CASSVDRGNGYTF. For the CDR3, the DNA is TGCGCCAGCAGCGTGGACAGGGGGAATGGCTACACCTTC.

This chain connects TRBV25-1 to TRBJ1-2; perhaps TRBD1 as D (5 bases). This CDR3 contains 14 residues. Trimming removed 3 bases from V and 4 bases from J, with 12 bases in between. In germline, CDR1 is MGHDK, CDR2 SYGVNS. DNA of the CDR3: TGTGCCAGCAGTGATCCCGGGACTTCCTATGGCTACACCTTC. Its translation: CASSDPGTSYGYTF.

This clonotype was counted a few times. The chain carries TRBV12-3 or TRBV12-4 and TRBJ1-5, with TRBD1 matching 9 bases. Germline trimming cut 6 bases from V and 4 bases from J; bases unmatched to any gene: 7. This CDR3 comprises 15 residues. The CDR3 DNA follows: TGTGCCAGCAGCCCTGACAGGGGGACGAATCAGCCCCAGCATTTT. Its translation: CASSPDRGTNQPQHF.

This clonotype was observed a handful of times. This chain uses TRBV19 with TRBJ1-2; D unclear. V lost 5 bases to trimming and J lost 8 bases, with 9 bases between them. This CDR3 region has 11 residues. Germline CDR1 and CDR2: LNHDA and SQIVND (reference sequence). CDR3 coding DNA: TGTGCCAGTAGTTCACCGGACGGCTACACCTTC. This gives the protein CASSSPDGYTF.

This clonotype was counted many times. The chain links TRBV12-3 or TRBV12-4 to TRBJ2-5, with 7 nucleotides matching TRBD2. There are 14 residues in the CDR3. The trim removed 6 bases at V and 0 bases at J, leaving 4 bases unmatched. DNA for the CDR3: TGTGCCAGCAGCCCGGGGGGAAACCAAGAGACCCAGTACTTC. It yields the protein CASSPGGNQETQYF.

This chain uses TRBV5-1 with TRBJ2-6; unclear D gene. The germline V gene has CDR1 SGHRS and CDR2 YFSETQ. This CDR3 spans 15 amino acids. Trimming took off 5 bases at V and 0 bases at J, with 9 bases between the two ends. The CDR3 protein is CASSNLGSGANVLTF. In DNA, the CDR3 is TGCGCCAGCAGTAACTTGGGCTCTGGGGCCAACGTCCTGACTTTC.

About this clonotype itself: One junction end does not reproduce the germline sequence, and a read error may be involved. The chain has TRBV7-8 and TRBJ2-3; TRBD2 agrees at 9 bases. Germline values: CDR1 SGHVS, CDR2 FQNEAQ. This CDR3 spans 17 amino acids. This CDR3 is CTSSVRLAGEGKDTQYF. CDR3 DNA: TGTACCAGCAGCGTTCGTTTAGCGGGAGAAGGGAAAGATACGCAGTATTTT.

This clonotype has just a few counts. The DNA for the CDR3 is TGCGCCAGCAGCTCCGGGACAGGGGCCCTCATCTATGGCTACACCTTC. The encoded protein is CASSSGTGALIYGYTF. V gene TRBV5-1 combines with J gene TRBJ1-2, with TRBD1 matching over 10 bases. The germline gives CDR1 SGHRS, CDR2 YFSETQ. The CDR3 is 16 residues long. Trimming cost V 3 bases and J 4 bases; bases outside gene matches: 9.

The genes are TRBV20-1 and TRBJ2-5, with 9 bases identical to TRBD1. V shed 3 bases and J 2 bases; nucleotides not matched to a gene: 1. CDR3 length: 13 residues. The germline gives CDR1 DFQATT, CDR2 SNEGSKA (reference sequence). The CDR3, as DNA: TGCAGTGCTAGGGGGACAGGGCAAGAGACCCAGTACTTC. Translating it yields CSARGTGQETQYF.

V gene TRBV5-6 combines with J gene TRBJ1-1, with a possible D match to TRBD1 (5 bases). CDR1 is SGHDT and CDR2 is YYEEEE in the germline V gene. This CDR3 spans 17 amino acids. V lost 4 bases and J 1 base, leaving 20 bases between the germline ends. CDR3 nucleotides: TGTGCCAGCAGCCTTCTCGGGGCTACCGCCTGGAACACTGAAGCTTTCTTT. This translates into CASSLLGATAWNTEAFF.

Ten or more counts support this clonotype. The V and J genes are TRBV5-1 and TRBJ1-1, with TRBD1 matching over 11 bases. CDR1 and CDR2 from the germline V gene are SGHRS and YFSETQ. After removal of 3 bases from V and 4 bases from J, the junction contained 8 bases not matched to a gene. The CDR3 sequence is 16 residues long. The CDR3 nucleotides are TGCGCCAGCAGCTGGAGGACAGGGGGCGAGGGCACTGAAGCTTTCTTT. Translated: CASSWRTGGEGTEAFF. Drawing the rest from reference TRBV5-1 and TRBJ1-1, the complete variable domain is KAGVTQTPRYLIKTRGQQVTLSCSPISGHRSVSWYQQTPGQGLQFLFEYFSETQRNKGNFPGRFSGRQFSNSRSEMNVSTLELGDSALYLCASSWRTGGEGTEAFFGQGTRLTVV.

J is TRBJ2-2 and V is TRBV5-6; 8 bases align to TRBD1. CDR3 length: 17 residues. The V gene's germline CDR1 is SGHDT and CDR2 YYEEEE. Unmatched junction bases numbered 9, after V lost 4 bases and J lost 1 base. The chain's CDR3 is CASSAPPGTGNTGELFF. DNA for the CDR3: TGTGCCAGCAGCGCGCCCCCCGGGACAGGGAACACCGGGGAGCTGTTTTTT.

The chain couples TRBV5-6 to TRBJ2-7; no clear D. V dropped 4 bases and J dropped 7 bases, with 18 bases sitting between them. CDR1 and CDR2 from the germline V gene are SGHDT and YYEEEE. There are 14 residues in the CDR3. As DNA, the CDR3 is TGTGCCAGCAGCCCCCTTTTTGAGCTCGGGGAGCAGTACTTC. Its protein is CASSPLFELGEQYF.

This clonotype came up a few times. This sequence joins TRBV5-1 and TRBJ2-3, with D perhaps TRBD1 or TRBD2 (5 bases each). Trimming removed 9 bases at V and 4 bases at J, with 30 bases between. CDR3 length: 18 amino acids. Germline CDR1 and CDR2: SGHRS and YFSETQ. CDR3 in amino acids: CATPSGTRVGSVSDTQYF. The CDR3 nucleotides are TGCGCCACACCCTCCGGGACCAGAGTCGGTAGCGTCTCAGATACGCAGTATTTT.